Described below is a single T cell receptor beta chain sequence and its context. The data stem from a study of Ad26.COV2.S vaccination and SARS-CoV-2 variants. TCRdb's copy holds only in-frame clones and misses some; the assay was immunoSEQ multiplex PCR. Seen here are around 300,000 clones, 88% observed once, and the top ten hold around 5.8%. The treatment: roughly 20 received Ad26.COV2.S at low or high dose, single or two shots; about 5 received placebo; per-sample allocation not given. Samples analyzed were those drawn on day 63 after the first vaccine or placebo injection. Germline assignment: CDR1 SGHVS and CDR2 FQNEAQ. V shed 1 base, J shed 4 bases, and the junction held 9 bases outside the gene matches. There are 16 residues in the CDR3.

The chain is built from TRBV7-8 and TRBJ2-7; 8 nucleotides align to TRBD1. The specimen comprised peripheral blood, sampled in a trial of Ad26.COV2.S vaccine versus placebo. The receptor was derived from a person aged 18 to 65 who received the Ad26.COV2.S COVID-19 vaccine or a placebo. CDR3 sequence (DNA): TGTGCCAGCAGCTTAGGGGTTCCGGGACAGGCATACGAGCAGTACTTC. This codes for CASSLGVPGQAYEQYF.